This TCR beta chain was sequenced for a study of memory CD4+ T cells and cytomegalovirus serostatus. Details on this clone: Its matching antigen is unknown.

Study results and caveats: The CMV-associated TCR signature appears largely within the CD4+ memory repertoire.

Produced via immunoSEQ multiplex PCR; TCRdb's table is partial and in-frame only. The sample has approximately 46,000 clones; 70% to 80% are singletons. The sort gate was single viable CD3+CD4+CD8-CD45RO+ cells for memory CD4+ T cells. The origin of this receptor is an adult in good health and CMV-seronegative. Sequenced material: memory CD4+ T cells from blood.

The CDR3 sequence: CASNPGIHYEQYF. CDR3 sequence (DNA): TGTGCCAGTAACCCGGGTATCCACTACGAGCAGTACTTC. The chain recombines TRBV19 with TRBJ2-7; the D is unclear. Germline-derived CDR1 and CDR2 are LNHDA and SQIVND (reference sequence). The CDR3 runs 13 residues. V shed 7 bases and J shed 3 bases, with 13 bases lying between them.